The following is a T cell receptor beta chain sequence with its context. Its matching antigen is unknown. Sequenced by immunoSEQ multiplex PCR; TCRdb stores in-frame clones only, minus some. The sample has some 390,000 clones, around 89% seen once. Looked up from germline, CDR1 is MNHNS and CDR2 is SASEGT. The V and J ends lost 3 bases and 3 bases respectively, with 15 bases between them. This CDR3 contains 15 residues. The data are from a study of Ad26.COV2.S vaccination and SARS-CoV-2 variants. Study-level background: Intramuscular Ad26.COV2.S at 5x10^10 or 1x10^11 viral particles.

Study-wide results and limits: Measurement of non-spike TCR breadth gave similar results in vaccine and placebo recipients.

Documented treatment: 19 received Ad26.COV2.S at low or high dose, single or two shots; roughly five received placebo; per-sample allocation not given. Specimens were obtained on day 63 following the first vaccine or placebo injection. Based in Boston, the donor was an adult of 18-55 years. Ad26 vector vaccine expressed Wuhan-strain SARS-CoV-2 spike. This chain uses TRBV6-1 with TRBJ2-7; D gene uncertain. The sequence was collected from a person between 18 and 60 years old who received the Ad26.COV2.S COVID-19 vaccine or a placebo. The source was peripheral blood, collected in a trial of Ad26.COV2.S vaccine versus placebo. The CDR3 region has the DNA TGTGCCAGCAGTGAGTCCTTCCGGATAAACTACGAGCAGTACTTC. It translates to CASSESFRINYEQYF.